Listed below are T cell receptor beta chains from one sample, sequenced in a study of regulatory T cells in long-lasting Graves disease. TCRdb redid the calling of the multiplex PCR reads with MiXCR, one entry per CDR3 protein. Of a few hundred thousand distinct CDR3 sequences listed, around 17% are singletons. This sample was shared with a second study, whose subject was T cells in Graves' hyperthyroidism and ophthalmopathy.

Sequences were derived from peripheral blood mononuclear cells (PBMCs), sampled at new diagnosis, from a patient treated with antithyroid drugs. All receptors derive from a man aged 40-49 years with Graves disease. Each CDR3 is given with its conserved first and last residue. Fields, in order: V gene, D gene, J gene, clone size, CDR3 protein, CDR3 DNA. A D gene is named only where the DNA matches it firmly. Clone size is stated in some rows and not others, as once, few, many or a class when expanded.

TRBV7-9	-	TRBJ2-7	many	CASSWRDGDEQYF	TGTGCCAGCAGCTGGAGGGACGGGGACGAGCAGTACTTC
TRBV2	TRBD2	TRBJ2-3	many	CASSEASGGPDTQYF	TGTGCCAGCAGTGAAGCTAGCGGGGGACCCGATACGCAGTATTTT
TRBV20-1	-	TRBJ2-3	many	CSAVRRGPTDTQYF	TGCAGTGCTGTGCGGCGAGGACCCACAGATACGCAGTATTTT
TRBV7-2	TRBD1	TRBJ2-5	many	CASSSTGGPDTQYF	TGTGCCAGCAGCTCGACAGGGGGCCCAGACACCCAGTACTTC
TRBV5-1	TRBD2	TRBJ2-5	-	CASSRNAGVQETQYF	TGCGCCAGCAGTAGAAACGCGGGGGTGCAAGAGACCCAGTACTTC
TRBV12-5	-	TRBJ2-3	many	CASARPDTQYF	TGTGCCAGCGCCAGGCCAGATACGCAGTATTTT
TRBV11-3	-	TRBJ2-1	many	CASSLGGPSSYNEQFF	TGTGCCAGCAGCTTAGGGGGGCCCAGCTCCTACAATGAGCAGTTCTTC
TRBV2	-	TRBJ2-1	few	CASRGDLWGGAGNEQFF	TGTGCCAGCAGGGGGGACCTGTGGGGGGGGGCCGGCAATGAGCAGTTCTTC
TRBV7-2	-	TRBJ1-5	few	CASSLGRVEQPQHF	TGTGCCAGCAGCTTAGGCAGGGTGGAACAGCCCCAGCATTTT
TRBV27	-	TRBJ2-3	-	CASTSLLGATDTQYF	TGTGCCAGCACATCCCTTCTGGGGGCCACAGATACGCAGTATTTT